These 25 T cell receptor beta chains were sequenced from one sample in a study of T cell responses to AZD1222 COVID-19 vaccine. The table came from immunoSEQ multiplex PCR; TCRdb's copy has only in-frame clones and leaves some out. The table shows 95,000 to 150,000 clones, with 88% occurring only once. Material: peripheral blood, obtained on day 0 of AZD1222 vaccination. The receptors shown here come from an adult in good health.

The chain recombines TRBV28 with TRBJ1-2, with 7 bases lining up with TRBD1. The CDR3 has 12 amino acids. CDR1 MDHEN and CDR2 SYDVKM come from the germline V gene. Unmatched junction bases numbered 3, after V lost 5 bases and J lost 6 bases. The CDR3 DNA reads as TGTGCCAGCAGTCCAGGGGGGCATGGCTACACCTTC. This translates into CASSPGGHGYTF.

The V call is TRBV7-2, the J call TRBJ2-2; D is possibly TRBD1 (6 bases). The V end lost 2 bases, the J end lost 3 bases, and 16 bases lay between the germline ends. Per the germline V gene, CDR1 is SGHTA and CDR2 is FQGNSA. The CDR3 loop spans 17 amino acids. The CDR3 DNA is TGTGCCAGCAGCTTAAACCCCCCAGGGGTCGACACCGGGGAGCTGTTTTTT. Translated: CASSLNPPGVDTGELFF.

The V call is TRBV6-5, the J call TRBJ2-7, with D possibly TRBD2 on 5 matching bases. The V and J ends lost 4 bases and 7 bases respectively, with 17 bases between them. The CDR3 is 14 amino acids. The germline gives CDR1 MNHEY, CDR2 SVGAGI. This chain's CDR3 is CASSSNGPTGEQYF. The DNA for the CDR3 is TGTGCCAGCAGTTCCAACGGACCAACGGGGGAGCAGTACTTC.

The chain has TRBV7-2 and TRBJ1-2, with no clear D. The CDR3 covers 16 residues. V was trimmed by 5 bases and J by 0 bases, leaving 16 bases between them. Germline V gene sequence: CDR1 SGHTA, CDR2 FQGNSA. CDR3 nucleotide sequence: TGTGCCAGCAGCCAGGCCGGGGTCATAGCTAACTATGGCTACACCTTC. It translates to CASSQAGVIANYGYTF.

The CDR3, as DNA: TGTGCCAGCAGTGGCACAGGGGGCTCGACCTACGAGCAGTACTTC. Residues: CASSGTGGSTYEQYF. This chain connects TRBV2 to TRBJ2-7; TRBD1 agrees at 9 bases. CDR1 and CDR2 (germline): SNHLY, FYNNEI. CDR3 size: 15 residues. The junction had 6 bases not matched to a gene; V was cut back by 4 bases and J by 2 bases.

The chain has TRBV2 and TRBJ1-1; D gene unclear. Deletions cut 6 bases from V and 3 bases from J, with 5 bases between. The germline V gene has CDR1 SNHLY and CDR2 FYNNEI. The CDR3 loop spans 11 amino acids. CDR3 loop: CASRLYTEAFF. DNA for the CDR3: TGTGCCAGCAGGCTATACACTGAAGCTTTCTTT. Looking up the rest from reference TRBV2 and TRBJ1-1 gives the full variable domain: EPEVTQTPSHQVTQMGQEVILRCVPISNHLYFYWYRQILGQKVEFLVSFYNNEISEKSEIFDDQFSVERPDGSNFTLKIRSTKLEDSAMYFCASRLYTEAFFGQGTRLTVV.

This clone has a single count. The V call is TRBV27, the J call TRBJ2-2, with TRBD1 matching 10 bases. Looked up from germline, CDR1 is MNHEY and CDR2 is SMNVEV (reference sequence). The CDR3 length is 18 residues. The ends lost 2 bases at V and 4 bases at J; junction bases unmatched: 10. CDR3 coding DNA: TGTGCCAGCAGTTTAACACTGGGGACAGGGGTGGTCACCGGGGAGCTGTTTTTT. It translates to CASSLTLGTGVVTGELFF.

Of note for this clone: The junction departs from the called germline gene at one end, perhaps through a read error. The chain uses TRBV6-5 and TRBJ2-1; 7 nucleotides align to TRBD1. Germline CDR1 is MNHEY and CDR2 is SVGAGI. The CDR3 has 16 residues. CDR3 DNA: TGTGCCAGCTGTTACACGACAGGGTTAGCCTACAATGAGCAGTTCTTC. Amino acid sequence: CASCYTTGLAYNEQFF.

This chain connects TRBV21-1 to TRBJ1-1. TRBV21-1 is marked as a pseudogene. The CDR3 is 13 residues long. CDR3 protein: CASGRESDTEAFF. The CDR3 DNA follows: TGTGCCAGCGGTAGGGAGAGCGACACTGAAGCTTTCTTT.

The chain couples TRBV11-3 to TRBJ2-5; 7 nucleotides align to TRBD2. Trimming took 1 base from V and 1 from J; bases not matched to a gene: 3. CDR3 length: 15 residues. Germline-derived CDR1 and CDR2 are SGHNT and YENEEA. The CDR3 DNA follows: TGTGCCAGCAGCTTAGGGAGCGGGGCCCAAGAGACCCAGTACTTC. Translating gives CASSLGSGAQETQYF.

This clone has a single count. The chain joins TRBV4-3 to TRBJ1-3; D possibly corresponds to TRBD1 (5 bases). V lost 4 bases and J 0 bases, leaving 10 bases between the germline ends. Germline values: CDR1 LGHNA, CDR2 YSLEER. This CDR3 region has 15 residues. The CDR3 spells CASSPGLASGNTIYF. CDR3 in DNA: TGCGCCAGCAGCCCGGGACTGGCCTCTGGAAACACCATATATTTT.

This chain links TRBV6-1 with TRBJ1-6; D is possibly TRBD1 (5 bases). Germline CDR1 reads MNHNS; CDR2 reads SASEGT. The CDR3 spans 15 residues. V gave up 2 bases and J gave up 7 bases, with 12 bases separating them. The CDR3 loop is CASSEFKGVNSPLHF. The CDR3 DNA is TGTGCCAGCAGTGAATTCAAAGGGGTAAATTCACCCCTCCACTTT.

The CDR3 nucleotides read TGTGCCAGCAGCGGCAAAGGGGGGGCTCGCGAGCAGTTCTTC. Translated, it gives CASSGKGGAREQFF. The V call is TRBV9, the J call TRBJ2-1; D might be TRBD2 (7 bases). V was trimmed by 3 bases and J by 10 bases, leaving 17 bases between them. Looked up from germline, CDR1 is SGDLS and CDR2 is YYNGEE. CDR3 size: 14 residues.

In nucleotides, the CDR3 is TGTGCCAGCAGCCCCCAACAGGGCCGTAATGAAAAACTGTTTTTT. Translation: CASSPQQGRNEKLFF. The rearrangement uses TRBV9 and TRBJ1-4, with D perhaps matching TRBD1 (6 bases). V was pared by 4 bases and J by 4 bases, with 14 bases between. Germline-derived CDR1 and CDR2 are SGDLS and YYNGEE. The CDR3 has 15 residues.

The V gene is TRBV5-4, the J gene TRBJ2-7; D remains ambiguous. This CDR3 has 12 residues. Trimming removed 3 bases from V and 3 bases from J, with 7 bases in between. In germline, CDR1 is SGHNT, CDR2 YYREEE (reference sequence). CDR3 sequence reads: CASSSLGYEQYF. As DNA, the CDR3 is TGTGCCAGCAGCTCACTCGGCTACGAGCAGTACTTC.

The chain is built from TRBV7-2 and TRBJ1-6; D is undetermined. Germline-derived CDR1 and CDR2 are SGHTA and FQGNSA. The V and J ends lost 6 bases and 8 bases respectively, with 14 bases between them. The CDR3 totals 14 residues. The DNA of the CDR3 is TGTGCCAGCAGTCCACAAGGTATCGATTCACCCCTCCACTTT. This sequence encodes CASSPQGIDSPLHF.

This clone has a handful of counts. The genes are TRBV5-1 and TRBJ2-2, with D possibly TRBD1 on 5 matching bases. The CDR3 length is 15 residues. Trimming took off 0 bases at V and 6 bases at J, with 12 bases between the two ends. Germline V gene lookup returns CDR1 SGHRS and CDR2 YFSETQ. DNA of the CDR3: TGCGCCAGCAGCTTGGGACCGGGCAGGGCCGGGGAGCTGTTTTTT. Translation: CASSLGPGRAGELFF.

V and J are TRBV10-3 and TRBJ1-5; 10 nucleotides line up with TRBD1. The CDR3 runs 20 residues. Germline CDR1 reads ENHRY; CDR2 reads SYGVKD. With 8 bases clipped from V and 0 bases from J, the junction kept 19 bases outside the gene matches. The CDR3 here is CAISEPDRGPGKGSNQPQHF. The CDR3 bases are TGTGCCATCTCCGAACCCGACAGGGGGCCGGGTAAGGGTAGCAATCAGCCCCAGCATTTT.

The table lists this clone with a few counts. This chain uses TRBV7-6 with TRBJ1-2, with unresolved D. Trimming pared 5 bases from V and 7 bases from J, leaving 26 bases between. The CDR3 is made up of 17 amino acids. Per the germline V gene, CDR1 is SGHVS and CDR2 is FNYEAQ. DNA for the CDR3: TGTGCCAGCAGCACCGTGGTGGGCCCGATGGGTTTCTTTGGCTACACCTTC. Translation: CASSTVVGPMGFFGYTF.

The CDR3 protein is CASSPGGAGGSNQPQHF. The DNA for the CDR3 is TGTGCCAGCAGTCCCGGGGGAGCTGGGGGGAGCAATCAGCCCCAGCATTTT. The V gene is TRBV28, the J gene TRBJ1-5; the D gene is possibly TRBD1 (5 bases). This CDR3 has 17 amino acids. V shed 5 bases and J shed 1 base, with 18 bases lying between them. The germline V gene has CDR1 MDHEN and CDR2 SYDVKM.

This sequence joins TRBV9 and TRBJ2-7, with D unresolved. The CDR3 spans 13 residues. The V end was cut by 4 bases, the J end by 0 bases, with 8 bases between. From germline, CDR1 is SGDLS and CDR2 YYNGEE. CDR3 coding DNA: TGTGCCAGCAGCCCGACAAGCTCCTACGAGCAGTACTTC. It yields the protein CASSPTSSYEQYF.

The rearrangement joins TRBV10-3 to TRBJ2-3, with D unclear. The CDR3 spans 13 residues. V was trimmed by 4 bases and J by 1 base, leaving 6 bases between them. Germline V lookup: CDR1 ENHRY, CDR2 SYGVKD. CDR3 loop: CAISGSGTDTQYF. As DNA, the CDR3 is TGTGCCATCAGTGGGTCAGGCACAGATACGCAGTATTTT.

The V and J genes are TRBV7-9 and TRBJ1-6, with a tentative D call TRBD1 (5 bases). V lost 6 bases, J lost 10 bases, and 13 bases lay in between. The CDR3 extends over 13 amino acids. CDR1 is SEHNR, CDR2 FQNEAQ, per germline (reference sequence). This CDR3 is CASRPGVGSPLHF. The CDR3 bases are TGTGCCAGCAGGCCGGGGGTAGGGTCACCCCTCCACTTT.

The chain uses TRBV18 and TRBJ2-5, with TRBD2 matching 10 bases. This CDR3 is 17 amino acids long. The germline gives CDR1 KGHSH, CDR2 LQKENI. With 3 bases clipped from V and 5 bases from J, the junction kept 12 bases outside the gene matches. This chain's CDR3 is CASSPLDPAGGLETQYF. The CDR3 DNA sequence: TGTGCCAGCTCACCCTTAGATCCAGCGGGGGGGCTCGAGACCCAGTACTTC. The variable domain in full, completed from reference TRBV18 and TRBJ2-5, reads NAGVMQNPRHLVRRRGQEARLRCSPMKGHSHVYWYRQLPEEGLKFMVYLQKENIIDESGMPKERFSAEFPKEGPSILRIQQVVRGDSAAYFCASSPLDPAGGLETQYFGPGTRLLVL.

The chain recombines TRBV4-2 with TRBJ1-5; D not resolved. Germline CDR1 is LGHNA and CDR2 is YNFKEQ. There are 16 residues in the CDR3. Trimming removed 2 bases at V and 6 bases at J, with 17 bases between. The CDR3 DNA reads TGTGCCAGCAGCCAACCCGGACGTAGGCGGACTCAGCCCCAGCATTTT. Translated, it gives CASSQPGRRRTQPQHF.